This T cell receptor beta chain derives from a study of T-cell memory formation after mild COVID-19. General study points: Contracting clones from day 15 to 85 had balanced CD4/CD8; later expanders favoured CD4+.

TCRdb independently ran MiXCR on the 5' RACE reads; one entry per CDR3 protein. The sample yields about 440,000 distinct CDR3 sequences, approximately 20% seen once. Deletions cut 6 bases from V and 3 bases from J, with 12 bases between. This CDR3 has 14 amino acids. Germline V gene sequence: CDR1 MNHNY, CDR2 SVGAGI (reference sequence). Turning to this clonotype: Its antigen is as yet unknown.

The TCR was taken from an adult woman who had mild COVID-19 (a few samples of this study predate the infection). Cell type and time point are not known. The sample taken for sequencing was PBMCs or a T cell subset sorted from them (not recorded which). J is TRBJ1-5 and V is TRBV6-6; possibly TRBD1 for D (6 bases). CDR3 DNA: TGTGCCAGCAGGCCGACAGGCTTCAATCAGCCCCAGCATTTT. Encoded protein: CASRPTGFNQPQHF.